This T cell receptor (beta chain) was retrieved from a study of blood T cell repertoires in COVID-19. Across the whole study: T cells, B-cell-depleted T cells, or PBMCs supplied cDNA or gDNA.

As processed by the authors: How many nucleated cells were present was estimated from reference gene primer amplification. The protocol was immunoSEQ multiplex PCR, while the TCRdb copy is restricted to in-frame clones and leaves out a portion. From that table come the V and J calls and clone size; the DNA was used to work out D and trimming. The sample includes about 110,000 clones, about three quarters of them seen just once. The clonotype was recovered from a human donor in a cohort sampled during active or convalescent COVID-19. Sequenced material: peripheral blood.

CDR3 coding DNA: TGCAGCGTCGGGCGGGGTTTCTACGAGCAGTACTTC. This encodes CSVGRGFYEQYF. The chain uses TRBV29-1 and TRBJ2-7; weak D call: TRBD2 (6 bases). CDR1 SQVTM and CDR2 ANQGSEA come from the germline V gene. Trimming cost V 6 bases and J 3 bases, with 12 bases left between them. The CDR3 covers 12 residues.